A single sample is the source of the 26 T cell receptor beta chains below, sequenced in a study of identical twins. A single record per CDR3 protein comes from TCRdb applying MiXCR to the 5' RACE reads. The table lists roughly 700,000 distinct CDR3 sequences, roughly 8% of them singletons. This sample also appeared in a second study, on yellow fever vaccine responses in identical twins.

What was sequenced was PBMCs. Every receptor here comes from a woman younger than 30 in good health.

The chain couples TRBV9 to TRBJ1-3, with TRBD1 identical over 7 bases. Germline loops: CDR1 SGDLS, CDR2 YYNGEE. The trim removed 0 bases at V and 2 bases at J, leaving 2 bases unmatched. The CDR3 totals 15 residues. The CDR3 DNA sequence: TGTGCCAGCAGCGTAGCCGGGACAGCTGGAAACACCATATATTTT. It specifies CASSVAGTAGNTIYF.

This clonotype was recorded a few times. The CDR3 nucleotides read TGCAGTGCTAGAGTACCGGGAACAGATACGCAGTATTTT. Translated, it gives CSARVPGTDTQYF. V gene TRBV20-1 combines with J gene TRBJ2-3; tentative D call: TRBD2 (5 bases). V was shortened by 1 base and J by 3 bases, with 8 bases between the two germline ends. The germline CDR1 and CDR2 sequences are DFQATT and SNEGSKA (reference sequence). The CDR3 covers 13 residues.

This clonotype was counted between two and nine times. The chain is built from TRBV27 and TRBJ1-6; unclear D gene. The CDR3 has 13 residues. V lost 6 bases, J lost 5 bases, and 8 bases lay in between. In germline, CDR1 is MNHEY, CDR2 SMNVEV (reference sequence). The CDR3 coding sequence is TGTGCCAGCAGAGGCAGCCATAATTCACCCCTCCACTTT. It encodes CASRGSHNSPLHF.

Turning to this clonotype: The germline gene is not matched at one end of the junction; a read error may be the cause. The genes are TRBV27 and TRBJ2-1; TRBD2 is a possible D gene (6 bases). Germline CDR1 MNHEY, CDR2 SMNVEV (reference sequence). The CDR3 is made up of 17 amino acids. The CDR3 DNA reads as TGTGCCAGCAGTCTATCCCCGGGACTGAGGCCTGGCAATGAGCAGTTCTTC. Its translation is CASSLSPGLRPGNEQFF.

The rearrangement uses TRBV11-3 and TRBJ2-7, with D unresolved. There are 12 residues in the CDR3. Trimming removed 5 bases at V and 7 bases at J, with 12 bases between. Germline V gene sequence: CDR1 SGHNT, CDR2 YENEEA. CDR3 in amino acids: CASSKGPTEQYF. In nucleotides, the CDR3 is TGTGCCAGCAGCAAGGGCCCGACGGAGCAGTACTTC.

With regard to this clonotype: A read error may produce the germline difference seen at one junction end. This sequence joins TRBV11-2 and TRBJ2-2, with 10 bases lining up with TRBD1. CDR1 is SGHAT and CDR2 is FQNNGV in the germline V gene. The CDR3 spans 17 residues. The CDR3 coding sequence is TGTGCCAGCAGCCCGCCGACAGGGGGCAGACACACCGGGGAGATGTTTTTT. This encodes CASSPPTGGRHTGEMFF.

At least ten counts were recorded for this clonotype. The CDR3 DNA is TGTGCCAGCAGTGACATAAGCACAGATACGCAGTATTTT. Translating gives CASSDISTDTQYF. V gene TRBV25-1 combines with J gene TRBJ2-3; D not certain. V lost 3 bases and J lost 0, with 4 bases in between. The CDR3 runs 13 residues. Germline loops: CDR1 MGHDK, CDR2 SYGVNS.

The sample holds many counts of this clonotype. The chain has TRBV10-3 and TRBJ2-5; D is tentatively TRBD1 or TRBD2 (5 bases each). The V end lost 6 bases, the J end lost 4 bases, and 15 bases lay between the germline ends. CDR3 size: 14 residues. Germline CDR1 reads ENHRY; CDR2 reads SYGVKD. CDR3 bases: TGTGCCATCAGCGGGACGGTGAGCGCAGAGACCCAGTACTTC. Amino acid sequence: CAISGTVSAETQYF.

The chain recombines TRBV24-1 with TRBJ2-1; 10 bases line up with TRBD1. The CDR3 covers 15 residues. Germline loops: CDR1 KGHDR, CDR2 SFDVKD. The trim removed 4 bases at V and 9 bases at J, leaving 8 bases unmatched. CDR3 loop: CATSDLGQGMGEQFF. CDR3 coding DNA: TGTGCCACCAGTGACTTGGGACAGGGGATGGGTGAGCAGTTCTTC.

The genes are TRBV5-1 and TRBJ1-1, with unresolved D. This CDR3 has 15 residues. Germline CDR1 and CDR2: SGHRS and YFSETQ. The V and J ends lost 0 bases and 6 bases respectively, with 15 bases between them. CDR3 sequence reads: CASSLVSSGIAEAFF. The CDR3 DNA follows: TGCGCCAGCAGCTTGGTATCGAGTGGCATTGCTGAAGCTTTCTTT.

This clonotype has just a few counts. The chain carries TRBV3-1 and TRBJ2-1; 7 bases map to TRBD1. Germline V lookup: CDR1 LGHDT, CDR2 YNNKEL (reference sequence). Trimming removed 0 bases from V and 2 bases from J; junction bases left unmatched: 7. The CDR3 is 17 residues long. CDR3 nucleotide sequence: TGTGCCAGCAGCCAAGATCGAAGCCAGGGGGCCTACAATGAGCAGTTCTTC. Its protein product is CASSQDRSQGAYNEQFF.

This clonotype was found many times. J is TRBJ2-3 and V is TRBV13, with TRBD1 matching 12 bases. Germline loops: CDR1 PRHDT, CDR2 FYEKMQ (reference sequence). The length of the CDR3 is 15 residues. The J segment lost 6 bases and the V segment lost 4 bases, leaving 5 bases of the junction unmatched. In nucleotides, the CDR3 is TGTGCCAGCAGCTCGGGACAGGGGGCATGGGATACGCAGTATTTT. It specifies CASSSGQGAWDTQYF. The full variable domain, rest sourced from reference TRBV13 and TRBJ2-3, is AAGVIQSPRHLIKEKRETATLKCYPIPRHDTVYWYQQGPGQDPQFLISFYEKMQSDKGSIPDRFSAQQFSDYHSELNMSSLELGDSALYFCASSSGQGAWDTQYFGPGTRLTVL.

The rearrangement links TRBV5-6 to TRBJ2-2, with D hard to call. CDR1 SGHDT and CDR2 YYEEEE come from the germline V gene. The CDR3 runs to 12 residues. V was clipped by 4 bases and J by 7 bases, with 8 bases between them. In DNA, the CDR3 is TGTGCCAGCAGCGGCGGTGGCGGGGAGCTGTTTTTT. Protein product: CASSGGGGELFF.

This clonotype showed up just a few times. This rearrangement joins TRBV6-2 or TRBV6-3 to TRBJ2-7; no clear D gene. CDR3 size: 14 residues. V was cut by 0 bases and J by 6 bases, with 12 bases left in between. Looked up from germline, CDR1 is MNHEY and CDR2 is SVGEGT. CDR3 sequence reads: CASSYSSRQAEQYF. Here the CDR3 DNA reads TGTGCCAGCAGTTACTCTTCGCGTCAGGCCGAGCAGTACTTC.

Worth noting for this clonotype: The junction and the germline gene differ at one end; a read error may be behind it. This chain connects TRBV9 to TRBJ2-3, with D tentatively TRBD1 or TRBD2 (5 bases each). The CDR3 extends over 15 amino acids. Germline CDR1 is SGDLS and CDR2 is YYNGEE. CDR3 DNA sequence: TGTGCCAGCAGCGTAGGGCAGGGAGACACAGATACGCAGAATTTT. Protein sequence: CASSVGQGDTDTQNF. Full variable domain (missing parts from reference TRBV9 and TRBJ2-3): DSGVTQTPKHLITATGQRVTLRCSPRSGDLSVYWYQQSLDQGLQFLIQYYNGEERAKGNILERFSAQQFPDLHSELNLSSLELGDSALYFCASSVGQGDTDTQNFGPGTRLTVL.

This clonotype was seen more than once but under ten times. The chain is built from TRBV20-1 and TRBJ2-3; 12 bases are shared with TRBD2. This CDR3 spans 18 amino acids. Germline CDR1 reads DFQATT; CDR2 reads SNEGSKA (reference sequence). The trim removed 1 base at V and 0 bases at J, leaving 8 bases unmatched. For the CDR3, the DNA is TGCAGTGCTAGAGGCCTAGCGGGAGGGATAACTAGCACAGATACGCAGTATTTT. This sequence encodes CSARGLAGGITSTDTQYF.

This clonotype was picked up a small number of times. The chain is built from TRBV28 and TRBJ1-3, with a tentative D call TRBD1 (5 bases). Germline V lookup: CDR1 MDHEN, CDR2 SYDVKM. The CDR3 is 18 residues long. Trimming shortened V by 3 bases and J by 1 base, and 19 bases separated the two germline ends. CDR3 nucleotides: TGTGCCAGCAGTTTGGGGGAAAGGGAGGGGATATCTGGAAACACCATATATTTT. Its translation is CASSLGEREGISGNTIYF.

This rearrangement joins TRBV5-6 to TRBJ2-7; D gene uncertain. Germline values: CDR1 SGHDT, CDR2 YYEEEE. Trimming took off 4 bases at V and 3 bases at J, with 17 bases between the two ends. The CDR3 sequence is 15 residues long. The CDR3 DNA sequence: TGTGCCAGCAGCCTCAGGCGTCTGAAGGACTACGAGCAGTACTTC. This translates into CASSLRRLKDYEQYF. The entire variable domain, with the rest obtained from reference TRBV5-6 and TRBJ2-7, is as follows: DAGVTQSPTHLIKTRGQQVTLRCSPKSGHDTVSWYQQALGQGPQFIFQYYEEEERQRGNFPDRFSGHQFPNYSSELNVNALLLGDSALYLCASSLRRLKDYEQYFGPGTRLTVT.

In this sample, this clonotype turned up many times. V usage is TRBV7-2 and J usage is TRBJ2-1; D call uncertain. The CDR3 runs to 16 residues. Looked up from germline, CDR1 is SGHTA and CDR2 is FQGNSA. Trimming cost V 5 bases and J 3 bases, with 17 bases left between them. CDR3: CASSINHGSNYNEQFF. Written as DNA, the CDR3 is TGTGCCAGCAGCATAAATCACGGATCGAACTACAATGAGCAGTTCTTC.

This clonotype was counted between two and nine times. This chain joins TRBV6-2 or TRBV6-3 and TRBJ2-1, with 11 nucleotides matching TRBD2. Germline CDR1 reads MNHEY; CDR2 reads SVGEGT. CDR3 length: 17 residues. J lost 9 bases, V lost 4 bases, and 14 bases had no gene match. CDR3 sequence reads: CASSSRRTSGSQGEQFF. DNA for the CDR3: TGTGCCAGCAGTTCCCGGAGGACTAGCGGGTCCCAAGGTGAGCAGTTCTTC.

This clonotype was counted at least ten times. The chain recombines TRBV12-3 or TRBV12-4 with TRBJ2-2; no definite D call. The CDR3 is 15 residues long. V lost 2 bases and J lost 0, with 7 bases in between. CDR3 sequence reads: CASSLLSANTGELFF. The CDR3 DNA follows: TGTGCCAGCAGTTTACTATCCGCGAACACCGGGGAGCTGTTTTTT.

In its sample, this clonotype was seen a few times. This chain joins TRBV7-9 and TRBJ1-6; 7 positions agree with TRBD1. After removal of 5 bases from V and 8 bases from J, the junction contained 6 bases not matched to a gene. This CDR3 comprises 14 residues. Germline loops: CDR1 SEHNR, CDR2 FQNEAQ (reference sequence). Here the CDR3 DNA reads TGTGCCAGCAGCGCGGACAGGTTGGATTCACCCCTCCACTTT. This translates into CASSADRLDSPLHF. Using reference TRBV7-9 and TRBJ1-6 for the parts outside the CDR3, the full variable domain is DTGVSQNPRHKITKRGQNVTFRCDPISEHNRLYWYRQTLGQGPEFLTYFQNEAQLEKSRLLSDRFSAERPKGSFSTLEIQRTEQGDSAMYLCASSADRLDSPLHFGNGTRLTVT.

This clonotype was observed at least ten times. The rearrangement links TRBV20-1 to TRBJ2-7; 8 bases agree with TRBD2. Germline V gives CDR1 DFQATT, CDR2 SNEGSKA (reference sequence). The CDR3 is made up of 14 amino acids. Trimming cost V 1 base and J 2 bases; bases outside gene matches: 4. The CDR3 region is CSARGVAGPYEQYF. As DNA, the CDR3 is TGCAGTGCTAGAGGTGTAGCGGGACCCTACGAGCAGTACTTC.

This clonotype was seen a few times. This chain links TRBV2 with TRBJ1-2; no reliable D call. V was trimmed by 6 bases and J by 7 bases, leaving 15 bases between them. Germline values: CDR1 SNHLY, CDR2 FYNNEI. The CDR3 is 13 residues long. CDR3 DNA sequence: TGTGCCAGCAGGTCCCAGCTCCTCAGTGGCTACACCTTC. It encodes CASRSQLLSGYTF.

The chain recombines TRBV20-1 with TRBJ2-2; 11 bases fit TRBD1. V lost 1 base, J lost 7 bases, and 2 bases stayed unmatched. The CDR3 consists of 14 residues. CDR1 and CDR2 from the germline V gene are DFQATT and SNEGSKA (reference sequence). CDR3 amino acids: CSARAGQGVGELFF. The CDR3 DNA reads TGCAGTGCTAGAGCGGGACAGGGGGTCGGGGAGCTGTTTTTT.

This rearrangement joins TRBV28 to TRBJ2-7; no reliable D call. V lost 8 bases to trimming and J lost 0 bases, with 11 bases between them. Germline CDR1 reads MDHEN; CDR2 reads SYDVKM. The length of the CDR3 is 13 residues. CDR3 sequence: CASATGISYEQYF. DNA for the CDR3: TGTGCCAGCGCAACCGGTATCTCCTACGAGCAGTACTTC.